This T cell receptor (beta chain) was sequenced for a study of monozygotic twins with inflammatory bowel disease. Study-level findings and limits: There was no support for any single strong signal or clonotype associated with IBD. T cell subtypes that differed could not be told apart. Repertoire similarity did not differ between concordant and discordant twins, possibly owing to limited power.

The template-switching step introduced UMIs that carried a 6-nucleotide sample barcode. Following a re-call of the 5' RACE reads, TCRdb has one entry per CDR3 protein and lacks DNA. The listing records some 160,000 distinct CDR3 sequences. Details on this clonotype: Its antigen is unknown.

Germline lookup yields CDR1 PRHDT and CDR2 FYEKMQ (reference sequence). The CDR3 has 16 residues. The V and J genes are TRBV13 and TRBJ2-7; as DNA is missing, the TRBD2 call by TCRdb cannot be tested. The origin of this receptor is a human donor with ulcerative colitis or Crohn's disease, or a healthy co-twin of an affected twin (not recorded which). Sequenced: blood. The CDR3 is CASSLLVLAGADEQYF. The full variable domain, in which reference TRBV13 and TRBJ2-7 provide the parts outside the CDR3, is AAGVIQSPRHLIKEKRETATLKCYPIPRHDTVYWYQQGPGQDPQFLISFYEKMQSDKGSIPDRFSAQQFSDYHSELNMSSLELGDSALYFCASSLLVLAGADEQYFGPGTRLTVT.